Listed below are T cell receptor beta chains from one sample, sequenced in a study of blood T cell repertoires in COVID-19. Libraries were prepared by immunoSEQ multiplex PCR; TCRdb keeps only in-frame clonotypes and omits some of them. The sample records around 97,000 clones, nearly 90% being singletons. Sample: peripheral blood. Receptors originate from a man aged 50 to 59 in a cohort sampled during active COVID-19. Each CDR3 is given with its conserved first and last residue.

v_call: TRBV11-2; cdr3_aa: CASSPGQETQYF
v_call: TRBV4-2; cdr3_aa: CASSQEGTSGYEQYF
v_call: TRBV11-3; cdr3_aa: CASSLGRANTEAFF
v_call: TRBV9; cdr3_aa: CASRNSVGGPGDTQYF
v_call: TRBV4-2; cdr3_aa: CASSQGSLGSEAFF
v_call: TRBV5-1; cdr3_aa: CASSLGTSSSTDTQYF
v_call: TRBV6-1; cdr3_aa: CASSEGTSGFNEQFF
v_call: TRBV9; cdr3_aa: CASSVGAKTGASNYGYTF
v_call: TRBV7-8; cdr3_aa: CASSSQAGGPNNEQFF
v_call: TRBV19; cdr3_aa: CASSQGAAYNEQFF
v_call: TRBV28; cdr3_aa: CASSFTPSGGATGELFF
v_call: TRBV18; cdr3_aa: CASSPMLLNEQFF
v_call: TRBV19; cdr3_aa: CASSIDSVGSSYNSPLHF
v_call: TRBV5-4; cdr3_aa: CASSLGGTGATGELFF
v_call: TRBV20-1; cdr3_aa: CSAVGTDTQYF
v_call: TRBV4-2; cdr3_aa: CASSQDRGGQLNNSPLHF
v_call: TRBV6-5; cdr3_aa: CASSYSETGLGYTF
v_call: TRBV29-1; cdr3_aa: CSVVDTGNIQYF
v_call: TRBV12-3/TRBV12-4; cdr3_aa: CASSLVQGKLFF
v_call: TRBV4-3; cdr3_aa: CASSQDQGWEQYF
v_call: TRBV28; cdr3_aa: CATATGGEGQPQHF
v_call: TRBV3-1/TRBV3-2; cdr3_aa: CASSGDRRLGELFF
v_call: TRBV5-6; cdr3_aa: CASSSSGGRDQYF